These 8 T cell receptor beta chains came from one sample sequenced in a study of T cell repertoires in cytomegalovirus infection. TCRdb called the reads again in MiXCR, with one record for every CDR3 protein. The table lists roughly 630,000 distinct CDR3 sequences, roughly a quarter of them singletons, with 8% in the top ten. Source material: CD8+ T cells from PBMCs. The receptors shown here come from a human donor in good health (CMV status not recorded). Some clones in this sample may be carry-over from other donors' samples.

This clonotype was seen a few times. This chain links TRBV6-2 or TRBV6-3 with TRBJ2-7; D call uncertain. Trimming took off 6 bases at V and 0 bases at J, with 12 bases between the two ends. This CDR3 is 14 amino acids long. Germline V gene lookup returns CDR1 MNHEY and CDR2 SVGEGT. This chain's CDR3 is CASSYEGSSYEQYV. As DNA, the CDR3 is TGTGCCAGCAGCTACGAAGGTAGCTCCTACGAGCAGTACGTC.

This clonotype was seen repeatedly, ten times or more. This sequence joins TRBV7-6 and TRBJ1-3; 7 positions agree with TRBD1. The V and J ends lost 6 bases and 2 bases, in that order; junction bases with no gene match: 4. Germline V gives CDR1 SGHVS, CDR2 FNYEAQ. The CDR3 covers 14 residues. The CDR3, as DNA: TGTGCCAGCAGTCGACAGGGTCCTGGAAACACCATATATTTT. The encoded protein is CASSRQGPGNTIYF.

This clonotype was recorded many times. The chain carries TRBV14 and TRBJ2-1; 7 bases map to TRBD1. J lost 7 bases, V lost 1 base, and 10 bases had no gene match. Germline V CDR1 and CDR2: SGHDN, FVKESK. CDR3 length equals 16 residues. DNA for the CDR3: TGTGCCAGCAGCCAAGCCCCGGGACAGAGACGAAATGAGCAGTTCTTC. It specifies CASSQAPGQRRNEQFF.

J is TRBJ1-1 and V is TRBV15; 10 bases agree with TRBD1. Trimming removed 1 base from V and 6 bases from J; junction bases left unmatched: 8. Germline V gives CDR1 LNHNV, CDR2 YYDKDF (reference sequence). This CDR3 spans 16 amino acids. The CDR3 loop is CATSRVVDRGNSEAFF. CDR3 nucleotides: TGTGCCACCAGCAGAGTTGTGGACAGGGGGAATTCTGAAGCTTTCTTT.

This clonotype was observed once. A junction boundary mismatches the germline segment, possibly from a read error. The chain uses TRBV11-2 and TRBJ1-1; 8 bases line up with TRBD1. This CDR3 has 14 amino acids. Germline CDR1 SGHAT, CDR2 FQNNGV. The CDR3 coding sequence is TGTGCCAGCAGGGACCAGGGGGCCTACACTGAAACTTTCTTT. The encoded protein is CASRDQGAYTETFF.

This clonotype occurred a few times. This sequence joins TRBV2 and TRBJ2-2, with D possibly being TRBD1 (6 bases). CDR3 size: 22 residues. The V end lost 2 bases, the J end lost 4 bases, and 32 bases lay between the germline ends. The germline V gene encodes CDR1 SNHLY and CDR2 FYNNEI. CDR3 bases: TGTGCCAGCAGTGAAAATATTGTGGTAACGTTGGGTGTGACAGGATCCACCGGGGAGCTGTTTTTT. The encoded protein is CASSENIVVTLGVTGSTGELFF.

The genes are TRBV2 and TRBJ2-3, with TRBD2 as a possible D gene (5 bases). CDR1 is SNHLY, CDR2 FYNNEI, per germline. The CDR3 runs to 13 residues. V dropped 7 bases and J dropped 2 bases, with 10 bases sitting between them. CDR3 in DNA: TGTGCCAGCACCCGAGGGCTCACAGATACGCAGTATTTT. Amino acid sequence: CASTRGLTDTQYF.

The V and J genes are TRBV12-3 or TRBV12-4 and TRBJ2-5; TRBD1 matches 8 bases. V lost 1 base to trimming and J lost 2 bases; unmatched junction nucleotides: 9. This CDR3 comprises 17 residues. CDR3 loop: CASSLGLGTGPQETQYF. The DNA for the CDR3 is TGTGCCAGCAGTTTAGGGTTGGGGACAGGACCTCAAGAGACCCAGTACTTC.